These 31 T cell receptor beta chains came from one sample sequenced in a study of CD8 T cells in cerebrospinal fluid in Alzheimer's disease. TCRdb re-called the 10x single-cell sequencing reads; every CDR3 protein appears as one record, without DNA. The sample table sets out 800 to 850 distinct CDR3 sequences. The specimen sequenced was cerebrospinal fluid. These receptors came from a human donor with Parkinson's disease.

The CDR3 loop reads CASSLGDAGNGELFF. This chain joins TRBV7-9 and TRBJ2-2; TCRdb selects TRBD1, and the lack of DNA leaves this call unchecked. In germline, CDR1 is SEHNR, CDR2 FQNEAQ (reference sequence). The CDR3 runs 15 residues. The complete variable domain, with remaining parts taken from reference TRBV7-9 and TRBJ2-2, reads DTGVSQNPRHKITKRGQNVTFRCDPISEHNRLYWYRQTLGQGPEFLTYFQNEAQLEKSRLLSDRFSAERPKGSFSTLEIQRTEQGDSAMYLCASSLGDAGNGELFFGEGSRLTVL.

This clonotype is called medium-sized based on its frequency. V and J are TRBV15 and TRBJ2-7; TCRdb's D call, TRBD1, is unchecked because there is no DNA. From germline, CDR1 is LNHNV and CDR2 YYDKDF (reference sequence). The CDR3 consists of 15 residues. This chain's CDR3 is CATSREGQGTYEQYF. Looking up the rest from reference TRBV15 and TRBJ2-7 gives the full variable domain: DAMVIQNPRYQVTQFGKPVTLSCSQTLNHNVMYWYQQKSSQAPKLLFHYYDKDFNNEADTPDNFQSRRPNTSFCFLDIRSPGLGDTAMYLCATSREGQGTYEQYFGPGTRLTVT.

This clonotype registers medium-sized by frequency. The chain's CDR3 is CASSLPETQYF. V gene TRBV27 combines with J gene TRBJ2-5. Germline CDR1 MNHEY, CDR2 SMNVEV (reference sequence). The CDR3 contains 11 residues.

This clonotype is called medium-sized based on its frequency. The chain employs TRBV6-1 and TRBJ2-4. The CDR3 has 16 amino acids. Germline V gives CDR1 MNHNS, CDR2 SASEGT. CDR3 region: CASSEREGLAKNIQYF.

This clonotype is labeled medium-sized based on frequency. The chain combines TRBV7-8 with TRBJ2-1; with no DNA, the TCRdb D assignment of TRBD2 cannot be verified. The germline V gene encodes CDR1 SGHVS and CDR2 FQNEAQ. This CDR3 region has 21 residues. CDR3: CASSLGVAGLAGGSSYNEQFF.

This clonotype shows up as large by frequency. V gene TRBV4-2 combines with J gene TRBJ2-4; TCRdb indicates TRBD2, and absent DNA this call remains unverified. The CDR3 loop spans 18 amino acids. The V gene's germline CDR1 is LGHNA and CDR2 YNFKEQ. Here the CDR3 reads CASSQDLGRALAKNIQYF.

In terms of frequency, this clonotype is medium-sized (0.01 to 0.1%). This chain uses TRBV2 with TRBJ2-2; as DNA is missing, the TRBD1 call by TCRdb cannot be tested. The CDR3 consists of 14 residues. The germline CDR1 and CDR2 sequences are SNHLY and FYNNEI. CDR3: CASRGESGTGELFF.

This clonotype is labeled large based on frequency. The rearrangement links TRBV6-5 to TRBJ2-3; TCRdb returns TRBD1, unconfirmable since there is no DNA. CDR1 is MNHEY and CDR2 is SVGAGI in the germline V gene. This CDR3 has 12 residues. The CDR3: CASGRGSDTQYF.

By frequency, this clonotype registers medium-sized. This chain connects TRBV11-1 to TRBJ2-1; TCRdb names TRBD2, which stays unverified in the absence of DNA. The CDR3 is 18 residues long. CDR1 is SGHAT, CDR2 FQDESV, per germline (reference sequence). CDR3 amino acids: CASSLRGLRGGSYNEQFF.

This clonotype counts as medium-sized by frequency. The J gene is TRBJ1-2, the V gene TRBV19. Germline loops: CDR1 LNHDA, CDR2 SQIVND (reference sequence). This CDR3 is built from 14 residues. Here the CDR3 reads CASRRATWNYGYTF.

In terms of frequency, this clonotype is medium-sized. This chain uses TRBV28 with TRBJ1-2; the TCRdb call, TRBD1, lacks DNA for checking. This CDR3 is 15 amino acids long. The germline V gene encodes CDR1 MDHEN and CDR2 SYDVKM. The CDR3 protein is CASKKAGTATMGYTF.

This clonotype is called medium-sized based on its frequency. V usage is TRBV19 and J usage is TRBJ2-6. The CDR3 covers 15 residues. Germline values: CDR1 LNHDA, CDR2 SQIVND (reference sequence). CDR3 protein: CASSPTGSGANVLTF.

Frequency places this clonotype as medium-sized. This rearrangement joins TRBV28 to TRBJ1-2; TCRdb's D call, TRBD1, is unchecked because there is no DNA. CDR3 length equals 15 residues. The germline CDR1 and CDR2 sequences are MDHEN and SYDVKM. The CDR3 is CASSSETGSNYGYTF.

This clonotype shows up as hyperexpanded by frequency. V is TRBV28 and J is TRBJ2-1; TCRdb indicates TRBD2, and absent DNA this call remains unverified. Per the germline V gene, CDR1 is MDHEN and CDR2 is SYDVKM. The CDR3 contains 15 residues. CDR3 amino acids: CASSRLERKDNEQFF.

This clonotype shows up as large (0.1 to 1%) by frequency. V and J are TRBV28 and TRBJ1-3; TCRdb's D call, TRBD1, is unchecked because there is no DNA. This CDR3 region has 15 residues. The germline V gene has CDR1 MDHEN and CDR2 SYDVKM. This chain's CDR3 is CASKGAGNTGNTIYF.

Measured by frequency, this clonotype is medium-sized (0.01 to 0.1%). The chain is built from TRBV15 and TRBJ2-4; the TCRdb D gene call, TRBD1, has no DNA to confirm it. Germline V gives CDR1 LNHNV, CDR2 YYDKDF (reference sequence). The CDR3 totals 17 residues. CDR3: CATSSKTGALAKNIQYF.

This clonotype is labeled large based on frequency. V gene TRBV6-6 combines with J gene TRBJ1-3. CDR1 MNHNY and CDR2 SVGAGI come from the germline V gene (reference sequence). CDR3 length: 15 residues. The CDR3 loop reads CASSYTTGPGNTIYF.

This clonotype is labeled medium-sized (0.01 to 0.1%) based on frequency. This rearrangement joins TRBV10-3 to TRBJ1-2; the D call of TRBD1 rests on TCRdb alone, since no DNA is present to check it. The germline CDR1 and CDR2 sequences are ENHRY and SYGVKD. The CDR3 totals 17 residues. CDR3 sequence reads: CAISESNSAQGFYGYTF.

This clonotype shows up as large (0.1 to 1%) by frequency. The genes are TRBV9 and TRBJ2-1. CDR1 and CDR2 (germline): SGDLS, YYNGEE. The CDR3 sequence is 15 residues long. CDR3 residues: CASSPGTLGNNEQFF.

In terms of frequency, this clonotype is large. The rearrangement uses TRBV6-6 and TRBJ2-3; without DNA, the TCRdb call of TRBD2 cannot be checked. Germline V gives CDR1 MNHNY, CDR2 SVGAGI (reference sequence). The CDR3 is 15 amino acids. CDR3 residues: CASKLLAGAGDTQYF.

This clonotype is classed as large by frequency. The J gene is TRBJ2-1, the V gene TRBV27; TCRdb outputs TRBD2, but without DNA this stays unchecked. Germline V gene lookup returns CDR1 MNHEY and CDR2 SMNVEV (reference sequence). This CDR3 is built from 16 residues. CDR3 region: CASSRASVSSYNEQFF.

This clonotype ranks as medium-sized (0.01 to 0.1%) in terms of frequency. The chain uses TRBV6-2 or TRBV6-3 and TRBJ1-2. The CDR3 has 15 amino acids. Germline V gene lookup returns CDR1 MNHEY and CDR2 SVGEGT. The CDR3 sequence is CASSTGQGRVYGYTF.

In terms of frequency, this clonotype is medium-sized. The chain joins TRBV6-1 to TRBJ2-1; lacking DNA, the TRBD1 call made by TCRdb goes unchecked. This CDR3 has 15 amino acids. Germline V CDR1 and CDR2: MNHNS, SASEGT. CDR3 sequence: CASSEQAVTGNEQFF.

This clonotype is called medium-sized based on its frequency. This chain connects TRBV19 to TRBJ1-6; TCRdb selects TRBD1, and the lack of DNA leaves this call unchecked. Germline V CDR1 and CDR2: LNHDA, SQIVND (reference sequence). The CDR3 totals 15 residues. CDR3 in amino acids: CASTLANRGGSPLHF.

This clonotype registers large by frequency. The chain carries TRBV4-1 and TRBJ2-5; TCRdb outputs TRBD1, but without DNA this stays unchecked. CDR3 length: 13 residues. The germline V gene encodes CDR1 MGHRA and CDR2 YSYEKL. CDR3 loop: CASSPQGQETQYF.

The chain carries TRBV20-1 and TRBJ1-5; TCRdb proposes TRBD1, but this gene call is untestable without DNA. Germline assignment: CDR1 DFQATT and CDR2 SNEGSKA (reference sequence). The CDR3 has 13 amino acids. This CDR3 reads CSARTGAGQPQHF.

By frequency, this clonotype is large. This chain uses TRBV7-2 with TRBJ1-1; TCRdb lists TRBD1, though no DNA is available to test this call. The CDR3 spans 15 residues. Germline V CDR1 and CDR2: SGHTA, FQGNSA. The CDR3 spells CASSLAVTGSTEAFF.

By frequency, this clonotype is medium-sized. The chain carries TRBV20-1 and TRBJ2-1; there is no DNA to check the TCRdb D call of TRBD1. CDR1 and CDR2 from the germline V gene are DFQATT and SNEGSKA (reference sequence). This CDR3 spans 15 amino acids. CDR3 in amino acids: CSARSGGGSPNEQFF.

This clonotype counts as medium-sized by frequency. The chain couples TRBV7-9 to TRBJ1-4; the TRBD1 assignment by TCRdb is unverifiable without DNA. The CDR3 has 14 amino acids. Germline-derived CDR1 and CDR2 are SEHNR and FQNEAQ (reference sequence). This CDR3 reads CASSLGDRQGALFF. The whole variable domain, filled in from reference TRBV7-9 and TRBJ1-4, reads DTGVSQNPRHKITKRGQNVTFRCDPISEHNRLYWYRQTLGQGPEFLTYFQNEAQLEKSRLLSDRFSAERPKGSFSTLEIQRTEQGDSAMYLCASSLGDRQGALFFGSGTQLSVL.

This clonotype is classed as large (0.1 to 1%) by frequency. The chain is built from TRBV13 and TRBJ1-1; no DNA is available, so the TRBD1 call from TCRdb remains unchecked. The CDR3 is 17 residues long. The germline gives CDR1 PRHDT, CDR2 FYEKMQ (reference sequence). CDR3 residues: CASSFGPARTGNTEAFF.

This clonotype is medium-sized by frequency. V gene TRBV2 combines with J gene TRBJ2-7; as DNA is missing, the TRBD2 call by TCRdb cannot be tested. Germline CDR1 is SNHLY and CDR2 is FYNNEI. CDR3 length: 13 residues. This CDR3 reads CASSKTSPPQQYF.